This is a list of T cell receptor beta chains from one sample in a study of blood T cells in healthy people across ages. TCRdb reprocessed the 5' RACE reads via MiXCR and lists one record per CDR3 protein. The sample records hundreds of thousands of distinct CDR3 sequences, less than 35% being singletons. What was sequenced was blood. Receptors originate from a woman over 75 in good health. Both conserved end residues are part of each CDR3. The order of the fields is CDR3 protein, CDR3 DNA, V gene, D gene, J gene, clone size. The D gene is left open where the match is weak. For some rows the clone size is stated as once, few or many, or as a class when expanded; others skip it.

CASSSGDRAVSYNSPLHF | TGTGCCAGCAGCTCGGGGGACAGGGCGGTATCCTATAATTCACCCCTCCACTTT | TRBV7-9 | TRBD1 | TRBJ1-6 | many
CSAKQRSTDTQYF | TGCAGTGCTAAACAGCGTAGCACAGATACGCAGTATTTT | TRBV20-1 | - | TRBJ2-3 | many
CASRKPGQGGGDTQYF | TGTGCCAGCAGGAAGCCGGGACAGGGAGGAGGAGATACGCAGTATTTT | TRBV6-1 | TRBD1 | TRBJ2-3 | many
CASSHRGGPTYEQFF | TGTGCCAGCAGCCACCGGGGGGGCCCCACGTATGAGCAGTTCTTC | TRBV3-1 | TRBD2 | TRBJ2-1 | many
CASSLGGGANYGYTF | TGTGCCAGCAGTTTAGGCGGGGGAGCTAACTATGGCTACACCTTC | TRBV12-3/TRBV12-4 | - | TRBJ1-2 | many
CASSPLQGARGAFF | TGTGCCAGCAGCCCGTTACAGGGGGCGCGTGGGGCTTTCTTT | TRBV7-9 | TRBD1 | TRBJ1-1 | -
CASSTDPRGNTQYF | TGCGCCAGCAGCACAGACCCAAGGGGGAATACGCAGTATTTT | TRBV5-1 | - | TRBJ2-3 | many
CASSFGQGETQYF | TGTGCCAGCAGTTTCGGCCAGGGAGAGACCCAGTACTTC | TRBV5-1 | - | TRBJ2-5 | many
CASSLVEGLNTEAFF | TGTGCCAGCAGTTTAGTCGAGGGGTTGAACACTGAAGCTTTCTTT | TRBV12-3/TRBV12-4 | - | TRBJ1-1 | -
CATSRGDRTADTQYF | TGTGCCACCAGCAGAGGGGACAGGACGGCAGATACGCAGTATTTT | TRBV15 | TRBD1 | TRBJ2-3 | -
CASNSEGRAWDTQYF | TGCGCCAGCAACTCAGAGGGCAGGGCGTGGGATACGCAGTATTTT | TRBV5-1 | - | TRBJ2-3 | many
CASSPYSGGAQGDTQYF | TGTGCCAGCAGCCCCTATAGCGGGGGCGCCCAAGGAGATACGCAGTATTTT | TRBV7-2 | TRBD2 | TRBJ2-3 | many
CSARPRRTGNTGELFF | TGCAGTGCTAGACCCAGACGGACTGGGAACACCGGGGAGCTGTTTTTT | TRBV20-1 | - | TRBJ2-2 | few
CASSLPIRNTEAFF | TGTGCCAGCAGCTTACCGATACGGAACACTGAAGCTTTCTTT | TRBV7-9 | - | TRBJ1-1 | -
CASIERLAGVNEQFF | TGTGCCAGCATCGAACGACTAGCGGGGGTAAATGAGCAGTTCTTC | TRBV12-3/TRBV12-4 | TRBD2 | TRBJ2-1 | few
CASSPHTGIWDEQFF | TGTGCCAGCAGCCCCCATACGGGGATATGGGATGAGCAGTTCTTC | TRBV7-6 | - | TRBJ2-1 | many
CASSVKSGGRGYTF | TGTGCCAGCAGCGTAAAGTCAGGGGGTAGAGGCTACACCTTC | TRBV7-9 | TRBD1 | TRBJ1-2 | -
CSAPDSPSTDTQYF | TGCAGTGCTCCGGACTCCCCTAGCACAGATACGCAGTATTTT | TRBV20-1 | - | TRBJ2-3 | -
CASSQGSGGANEQFF | TGTGCCAGCAGCCAGGGTAGCGGGGGGGCAAATGAGCAGTTCTTC | TRBV3-1 | TRBD2 | TRBJ2-1 | many
CASSVGRGVTDTQYF | TGCGCCAGCAGTGTGGGGCGGGGGGTCACAGATACGCAGTATTTT | TRBV5-1 | TRBD2 | TRBJ2-3 | many
CSAIRQDYGYTF | TGCAGTGCTATTCGACAAGACTATGGCTACACCTTC | TRBV20-1 | - | TRBJ1-2 | few
CSARRGTGANTEAFF | TGCAGTGCGAGGAGGGGGACAGGGGCGAACACTGAAGCTTTCTTT | TRBV20-1 | TRBD1 | TRBJ1-1 | -
CASSLTLGRRTDTQYF | TGTGCCAGCAGCTTGACCCTAGGGCGGCGCACAGATACGCAGTATTTT | TRBV5-4 | - | TRBJ2-3 | many
CASEGTNYGYTF | TGTGCCAGCGAGGGTACTAACTATGGCTACACCTTC | TRBV28 | - | TRBJ1-2 | -